This T cell receptor (beta chain) was captured in a study of CD8 T cell repertoires and HIV-1 epitope variants. The CDR3 covers 15 residues. The V gene's germline CDR1 is SGHDT and CDR2 YYEEEE. The ends were cut back, 4 bases at V and 8 bases at J, with 19 bases in the middle. Regarding the study as a whole: The TAALDMSHF plasma variant had no responses, unlike KF9 (about five clonotypes) and HW9 (one). This assay reports beta chains of antigen-expanded cells, not T cell function.

Sequencing was performed with immunoSEQ multiplex PCR; in TCRdb, only in-frame clones are kept and a portion is missing. The table lists roughly 100,000 clones, over 70% of them singletons. Comment on this clone: What it recognizes is unknown.

The chain joins TRBV5-6 to TRBJ2-1; D might be TRBD1 or TRBD2, each matching 6 bases. This TCR was recovered from a male donor with HIV. The sample consisted of uncultured baseline CD8+ T cells from peripheral blood mononuclear cells (PBMCs). The CDR3 DNA sequence: TGTGCCAGCAGCAGGCCGGAGGGACAAAGGGATGAGCAGTTCTTC. Protein sequence: CASSRPEGQRDEQFF.